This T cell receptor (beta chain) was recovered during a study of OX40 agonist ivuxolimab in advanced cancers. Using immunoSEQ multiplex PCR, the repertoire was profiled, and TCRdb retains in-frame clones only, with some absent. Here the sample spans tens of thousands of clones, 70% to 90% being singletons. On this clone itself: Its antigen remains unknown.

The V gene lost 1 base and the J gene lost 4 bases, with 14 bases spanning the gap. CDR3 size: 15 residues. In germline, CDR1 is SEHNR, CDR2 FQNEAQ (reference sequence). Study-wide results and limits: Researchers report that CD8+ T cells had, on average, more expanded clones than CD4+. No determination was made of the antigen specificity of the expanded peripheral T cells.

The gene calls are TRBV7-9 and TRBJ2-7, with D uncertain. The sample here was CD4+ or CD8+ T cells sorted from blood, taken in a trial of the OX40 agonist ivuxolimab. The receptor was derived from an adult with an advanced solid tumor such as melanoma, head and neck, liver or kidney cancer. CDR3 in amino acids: CASSLEGRSRYEQYF. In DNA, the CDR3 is TGTGCCAGCAGCTTAGAAGGCCGGTCACGGTACGAGCAGTACTTC. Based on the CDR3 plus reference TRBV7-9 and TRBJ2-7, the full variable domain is DTGVSQNPRHKITKRGQNVTFRCDPISEHNRLYWYRQTLGQGPEFLTYFQNEAQLEKSRLLSDRFSAERPKGSFSTLEIQRTEQGDSAMYLCASSLEGRSRYEQYFGPGTRLTVT.